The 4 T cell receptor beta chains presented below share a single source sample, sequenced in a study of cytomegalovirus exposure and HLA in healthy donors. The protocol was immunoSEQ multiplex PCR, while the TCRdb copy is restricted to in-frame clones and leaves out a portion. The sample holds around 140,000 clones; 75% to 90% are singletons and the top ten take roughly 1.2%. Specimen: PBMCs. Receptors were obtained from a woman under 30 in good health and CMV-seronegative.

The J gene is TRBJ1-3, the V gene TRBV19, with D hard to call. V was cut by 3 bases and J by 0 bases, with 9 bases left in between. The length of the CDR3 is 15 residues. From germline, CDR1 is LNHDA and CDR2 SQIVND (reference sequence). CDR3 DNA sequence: TGTGCCAGTAGTATCTACGGGAGCTCTGGAAACACCATATATTTT. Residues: CASSIYGSSGNTIYF.

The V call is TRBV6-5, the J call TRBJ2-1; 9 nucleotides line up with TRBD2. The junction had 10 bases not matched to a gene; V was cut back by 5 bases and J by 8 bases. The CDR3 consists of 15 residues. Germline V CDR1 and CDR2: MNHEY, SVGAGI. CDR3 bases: TGTGCCAGCAGTGCCCTAGCGGGGCTACTGGATGAGCAGTTCTTC. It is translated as CASSALAGLLDEQFF.

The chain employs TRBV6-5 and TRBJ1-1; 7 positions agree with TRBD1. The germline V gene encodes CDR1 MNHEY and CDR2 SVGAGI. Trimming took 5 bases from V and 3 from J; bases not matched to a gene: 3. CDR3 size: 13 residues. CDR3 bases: TGTGCCAGCAGTAGAACAGGGGACACTGAAGCTTTCTTT. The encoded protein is CASSRTGDTEAFF.

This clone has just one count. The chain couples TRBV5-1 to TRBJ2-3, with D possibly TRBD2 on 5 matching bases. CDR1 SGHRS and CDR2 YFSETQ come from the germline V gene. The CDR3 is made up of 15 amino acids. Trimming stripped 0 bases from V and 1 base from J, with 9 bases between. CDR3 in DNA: TGCGCCAGCAGCTTGGTTACTAGTGGCACAGATACGCAGTATTTT. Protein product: CASSLVTSGTDTQYF.